Below are 14 T cell receptor beta chains sequenced from a single sample in a study of cytomegalovirus exposure and HLA in healthy donors. The PCR employed 60 Vbeta primers together with 13 Jbeta primers. The data were produced by immunoSEQ multiplex PCR, yet TCRdb's version contains in-frame clones alone and is incomplete. The sample lists 90,000 to 120,000 clones, 74% occurring once. The sequencing input was PBMCs. The receptors originated from a man aged 45-60 years in good health and CMV-seropositive.

This clone appeared once. The chain is built from TRBV19 and TRBJ1-5; TRBD1 aligns across 11 bases. Unmatched junction bases numbered 9, after V lost 7 bases and J lost 7 bases. Germline CDR1 LNHDA, CDR2 SQIVND (reference sequence). The CDR3 runs to 15 residues. The CDR3 sequence: CASTMGQGVRQPQHF. CDR3 DNA sequence: TGTGCCAGTACCATGGGACAGGGGGTACGACAGCCCCAGCATTTT.

The chain couples TRBV2 to TRBJ1-4, with unresolved D. The CDR3 spans 13 residues. V was cut by 7 bases and J by 2 bases, with 8 bases left in between. CDR1 is SNHLY, CDR2 FYNNEI, per germline. The CDR3 nucleotides read TGTGCCAGCATTCCGGAGACTAATGAAAAACTGTTTTTT. Translation: CASIPETNEKLFF.

The rearrangement uses TRBV28 and TRBJ1-1; 9 bases are a match to TRBD1. CDR1 MDHEN and CDR2 SYDVKM come from the germline V gene. Trimming removed 6 bases from V and 3 bases from J; junction bases left unmatched: 8. The CDR3 is made up of 15 amino acids. The CDR3 loop reads CASRVTGGMDTEAFF. DNA for the CDR3: TGTGCCAGCAGAGTAACAGGGGGCATGGACACTGAAGCTTTCTTT.

This chain connects TRBV5-1 to TRBJ2-7; TRBD1 agrees at 12 bases. Trimming removed 4 bases from V and 3 bases from J; junction bases left unmatched: 5. CDR1 is SGHRS and CDR2 is YFSETQ in the germline V gene. The CDR3 totals 15 residues. The chain's CDR3 is CASSARDRGHYEQYF. In nucleotides, the CDR3 is TGCGCCAGCAGCGCACGGGACAGGGGGCACTACGAGCAGTACTTC.

This chain links TRBV2 with TRBJ2-2; D is perhaps TRBD2 (6 bases). The CDR3 has 15 amino acids. V lost 8 bases and J 5 bases, leaving 18 bases between the germline ends. Germline assignment: CDR1 SNHLY and CDR2 FYNNEI. CDR3 in DNA: TGTGCCAGCCGGATAGGGATAGCGGAAACCGGGGAGCTGTTTTTT. This gives the protein CASRIGIAETGELFF. Looking up the rest from reference TRBV2 and TRBJ2-2 gives the full variable domain: EPEVTQTPSHQVTQMGQEVILRCVPISNHLYFYWYRQILGQKVEFLVSFYNNEISEKSEIFDDQFSVERPDGSNFTLKIRSTKLEDSAMYFCASRIGIAETGELFFGEGSRLTVL.

V gene TRBV23-1 combines with J gene TRBJ2-7; D remains unclear. TRBV23-1 is flagged as an ORF with uncertain function. This CDR3 region has 11 residues. Trimming took off 0 bases at V and 7 bases at J, with 4 bases between the two ends. CDR3 coding DNA: TGCGCCAGCAGTCAATCGCGAGAGCAGTACTTC. Its translation: CASSQSREQYF.

The chain employs TRBV5-1 and TRBJ2-1; 8 bases align to TRBD2. CDR1 and CDR2 from the germline V gene are SGHRS and YFSETQ. This CDR3 is built from 16 residues. V lost 0 bases, J lost 5 bases, and 7 bases stayed unmatched. The CDR3 sequence is CASSLAGLAFDNEQFF. The CDR3 nucleotides are TGCGCCAGCAGCTTGGCCGGACTAGCATTTGACAATGAGCAGTTCTTC.

The rearrangement links TRBV9 to TRBJ2-3, with unresolved D. The CDR3 runs to 14 residues. Per germline, CDR1 SGDLS and CDR2 YYNGEE. Deletions cut 0 bases from V and 2 bases from J, with 7 bases between. The CDR3 sequence is CASSVGENTDTQYF. The CDR3 coding sequence is TGTGCCAGCAGCGTAGGAGAAAACACAGATACGCAGTATTTT.

This clone was observed a handful of times. This chain uses TRBV18 with TRBJ2-3; D is perhaps TRBD2 (6 bases). Trimming removed 8 bases at V and 2 bases at J, with 23 bases between. Germline V lookup: CDR1 KGHSH, CDR2 LQKENI. The CDR3 spans 17 residues. This chain's CDR3 is CASQTRTSLMPTDTQYF. The CDR3 nucleotides are TGTGCCAGCCAGACTAGAACCTCATTGATGCCCACAGATACGCAGTATTTT.

The rearrangement joins TRBV27 to TRBJ2-1; 12 bases line up with TRBD1. Germline V lookup: CDR1 MNHEY, CDR2 SMNVEV (reference sequence). With 2 bases clipped from V and 9 bases from J, the junction kept 8 bases outside the gene matches. This CDR3 is built from 16 residues. For the CDR3, the DNA is TGTGCCAGCAGTTTAAGACCCGGGACAGGGGGCAGTGAGCAGTTCTTC. Translating it yields CASSLRPGTGGSEQFF.

V and J are TRBV14 and TRBJ2-2, with D hard to call. Per germline, CDR1 SGHDN and CDR2 FVKESK. This CDR3 is built from 13 residues. V lost 4 bases and J 7 bases, leaving 10 bases between the germline ends. The CDR3 nucleotides read TGTGCCAGCAGCCCGTCTGTCCTCGGGGAGCTGTTTTTT. Translated: CASSPSVLGELFF.

The genes are TRBV5-1 and TRBJ2-3; 8 bases map to TRBD2. J lost 6 bases, V lost 4 bases, and 7 bases had no gene match. Germline values: CDR1 SGHRS, CDR2 YFSETQ. CDR3 size: 14 residues. The CDR3 coding sequence is TGCGCCAGCAGCCCGAGGACTAGCCCCGATACGCAGTATTTT. It specifies CASSPRTSPDTQYF.

The rearrangement joins TRBV15 to TRBJ2-1; weak D call: TRBD1 (5 bases). The germline CDR1 and CDR2 sequences are LNHNV and YYDKDF (reference sequence). Trimming cost V 3 bases and J 8 bases, with 14 bases left between them. CDR3 length: 14 residues. The CDR3: CATSRDKAGYEQFF. As DNA, the CDR3 is TGTGCCACCAGCAGGGACAAGGCAGGATATGAGCAGTTCTTC. Based on the CDR3 plus reference TRBV15 and TRBJ2-1, the full variable domain is DAMVIQNPRYQVTQFGKPVTLSCSQTLNHNVMYWYQQKSSQAPKLLFHYYDKDFNNEADTPDNFQSRRPNTSFCFLDIRSPGLGDTAMYLCATSRDKAGYEQFFGPGTRLTVL.

The CDR3 loop is CSVGWTGIYNEQFF. CDR3 sequence (DNA): TGCAGCGTGGGATGGACAGGGATCTACAATGAGCAGTTCTTC. V is TRBV29-1 and J is TRBJ2-1; 8 nucleotides align to TRBD1. Germline V gene lookup returns CDR1 SQVTM and CDR2 ANQGSEA. The J segment lost 3 bases and the V segment lost 6 bases, leaving 7 bases of the junction unmatched. This CDR3 has 14 residues.